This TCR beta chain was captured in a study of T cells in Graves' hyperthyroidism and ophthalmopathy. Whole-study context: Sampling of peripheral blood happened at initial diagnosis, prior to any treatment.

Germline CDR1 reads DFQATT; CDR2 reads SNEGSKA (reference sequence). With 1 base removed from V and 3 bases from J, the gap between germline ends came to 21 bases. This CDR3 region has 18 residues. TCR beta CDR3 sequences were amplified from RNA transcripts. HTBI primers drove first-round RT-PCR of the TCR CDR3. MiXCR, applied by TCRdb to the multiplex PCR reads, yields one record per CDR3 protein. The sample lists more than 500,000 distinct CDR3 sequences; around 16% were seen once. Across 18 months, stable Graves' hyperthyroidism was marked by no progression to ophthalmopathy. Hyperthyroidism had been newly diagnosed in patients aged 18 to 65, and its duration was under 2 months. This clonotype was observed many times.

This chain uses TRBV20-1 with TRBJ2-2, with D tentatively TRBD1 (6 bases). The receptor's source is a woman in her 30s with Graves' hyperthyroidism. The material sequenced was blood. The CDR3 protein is CSARGFRGQGTYTGELFF. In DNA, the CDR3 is TGCAGTGCTAGAGGGTTTAGGGGCCAGGGGACCTACACCGGGGAGCTGTTTTTT.